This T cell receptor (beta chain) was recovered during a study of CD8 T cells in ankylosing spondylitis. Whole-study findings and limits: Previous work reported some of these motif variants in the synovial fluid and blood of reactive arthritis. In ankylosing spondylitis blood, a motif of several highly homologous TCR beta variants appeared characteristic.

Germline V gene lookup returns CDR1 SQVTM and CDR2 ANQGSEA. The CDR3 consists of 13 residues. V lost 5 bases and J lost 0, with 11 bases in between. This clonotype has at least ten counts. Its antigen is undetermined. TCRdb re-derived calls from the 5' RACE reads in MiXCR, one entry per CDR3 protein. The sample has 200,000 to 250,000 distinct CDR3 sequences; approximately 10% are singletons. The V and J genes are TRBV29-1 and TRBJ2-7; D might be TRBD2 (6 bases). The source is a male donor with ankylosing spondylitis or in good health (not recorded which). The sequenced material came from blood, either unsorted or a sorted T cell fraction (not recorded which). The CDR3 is CSVPLGGSYEQYF. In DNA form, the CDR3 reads TGCAGCGTTCCCCTCGGGGGCTCCTACGAGCAGTACTTC.